The source of this T cell receptor beta chain is a study of T cell responses to AZD1222 COVID-19 vaccine. As for the study in general: Some second doses came at about 4 weeks and others at about 12 weeks; these were pooled. General study points: White British donors predominated, females outnumbered males, and clonal diversity was possibly underestimated. The study identified only six AZD1222 recipients as seropositive at baseline.

About this clone: Its antigen is as yet unknown.

The germline gives CDR1 SGHKS, CDR2 YYEKEE (reference sequence). The CDR3 has 12 residues. The germline V and J ends were trimmed by 3 bases and 8 bases, with 11 bases remaining between them. Measured with immunoSEQ multiplex PCR; TCRdb has only the in-frame clones, and not every one. Of some 120,000 clones detected, approximately 83% appear once; the ten largest clones hold approximately 8.5%. The chain combines TRBV5-5 with TRBJ1-2; D uncertain. The TCR was taken from an adult in good health. The starting material was peripheral blood, obtained on day 0 of AZD1222 vaccination. In DNA form, the CDR3 reads TGTGCCAGCAGCTCCCGGGAGGGCGGCTACACCTTC. It translates to CASSSREGGYTF.